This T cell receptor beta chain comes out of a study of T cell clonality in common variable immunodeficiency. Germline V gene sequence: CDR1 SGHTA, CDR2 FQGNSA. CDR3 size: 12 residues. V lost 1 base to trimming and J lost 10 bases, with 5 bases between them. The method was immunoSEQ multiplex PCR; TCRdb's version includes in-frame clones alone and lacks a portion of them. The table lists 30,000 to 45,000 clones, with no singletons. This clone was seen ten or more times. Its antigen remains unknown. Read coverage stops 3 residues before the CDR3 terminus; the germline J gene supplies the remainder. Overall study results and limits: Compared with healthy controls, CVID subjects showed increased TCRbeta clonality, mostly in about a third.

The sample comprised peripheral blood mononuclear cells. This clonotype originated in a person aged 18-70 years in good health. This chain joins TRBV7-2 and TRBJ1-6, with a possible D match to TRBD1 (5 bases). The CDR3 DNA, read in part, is TGTGCCAGCAGCTTAGAGGGGTCACCC. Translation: CASSLEGSP. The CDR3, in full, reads CASSLEGSPLHF.